This record looks at one TCR beta chain sequence and its context. The entry originates in a study of blood T cell repertoires in COVID-19. Across the whole study: Samples taken during acute and convalescent COVID-19 were collected in the United States, Italy and Spain. T cells, B-cell-depleted T cells, or PBMCs supplied cDNA or gDNA.

The J segment lost 6 bases and the V segment lost 2 bases, leaving 4 bases of the junction unmatched. Germline CDR1 and CDR2: LNHDA and SQIVND (reference sequence). This CDR3 has 13 residues. Per the original data handling: Amplifying reference gene primers gave estimates of nucleated cell counts. Repertoires were generated with immunoSEQ multiplex PCR, while TCRdb's copy carries only in-frame clones and drops some. V and J calls and clone size follow that table, whereas D and trimming were derived from the DNA. The repertoire holds roughly 250,000 clones, with approximately 87% as singletons. Enrolled during active infection, Seattle patients were then followed longitudinally.

This chain connects TRBV19 to TRBJ2-7, with 7 bases identical to TRBD2. The sequence came from a woman aged 25-40 years with COVID-19, enrolled during active disease. The sequenced material came from peripheral blood. The CDR3 is CASSILSGGEQYF. The CDR3 DNA reads as TGTGCCAGTAGTATACTATCGGGGGGCGAGCAGTACTTC.